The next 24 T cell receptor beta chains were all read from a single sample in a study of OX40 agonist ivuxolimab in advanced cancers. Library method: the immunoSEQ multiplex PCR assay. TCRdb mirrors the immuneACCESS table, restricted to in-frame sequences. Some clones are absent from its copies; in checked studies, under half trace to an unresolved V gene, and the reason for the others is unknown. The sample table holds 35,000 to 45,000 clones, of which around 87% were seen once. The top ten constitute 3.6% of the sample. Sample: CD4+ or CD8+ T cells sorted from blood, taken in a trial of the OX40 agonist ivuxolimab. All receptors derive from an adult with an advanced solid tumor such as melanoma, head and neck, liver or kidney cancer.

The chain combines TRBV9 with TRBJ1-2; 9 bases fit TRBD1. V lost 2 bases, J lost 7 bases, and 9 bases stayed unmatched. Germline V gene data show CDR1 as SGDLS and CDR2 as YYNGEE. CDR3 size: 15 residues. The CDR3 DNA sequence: TGTGCCAGCAGCGTCGGTCCGGGACAGGGTTTTGGCTACACCTTC. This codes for CASSVGPGQGFGYTF.

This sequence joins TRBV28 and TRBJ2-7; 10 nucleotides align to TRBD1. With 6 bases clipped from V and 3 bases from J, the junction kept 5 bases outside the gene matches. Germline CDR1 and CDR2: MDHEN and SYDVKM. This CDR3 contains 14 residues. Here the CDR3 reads CASRGTGVGYEQYF. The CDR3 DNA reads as TGTGCCAGCAGGGGGACAGGGGTTGGCTACGAGCAGTACTTC.

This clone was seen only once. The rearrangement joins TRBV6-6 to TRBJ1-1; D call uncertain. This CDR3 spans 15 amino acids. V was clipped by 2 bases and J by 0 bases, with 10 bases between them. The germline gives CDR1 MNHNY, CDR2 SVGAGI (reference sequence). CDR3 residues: CASSYDWSLNTEAFF. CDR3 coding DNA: TGTGCCAGCAGTTACGATTGGTCGTTGAACACTGAAGCTTTCTTT.

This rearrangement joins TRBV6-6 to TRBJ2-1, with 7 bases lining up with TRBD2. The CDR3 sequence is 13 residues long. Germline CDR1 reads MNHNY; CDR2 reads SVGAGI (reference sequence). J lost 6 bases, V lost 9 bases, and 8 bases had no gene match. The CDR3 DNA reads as TGTGCCAGTTCGCGGGAGCCGATCAATGAGCAGTTCTTC. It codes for CASSREPINEQFF.

The CDR3 DNA reads TGTGCCAGCAGTGAAAGGGGCACTGAAGCTTTCTTT. It yields the protein CASSERGTEAFF. The chain joins TRBV25-1 to TRBJ1-1; D perhaps matches TRBD1 (5 bases). Trimming shortened V by 2 bases and J by 4 bases, and 5 bases separated the two germline ends. The CDR3 totals 12 residues. Germline V CDR1 and CDR2: MGHDK, SYGVNS.

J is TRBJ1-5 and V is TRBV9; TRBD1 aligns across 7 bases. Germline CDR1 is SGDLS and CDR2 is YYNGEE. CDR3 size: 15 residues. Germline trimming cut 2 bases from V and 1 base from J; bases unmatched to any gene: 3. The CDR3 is CASSVKGASNQPQHF. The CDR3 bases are TGTGCCAGCAGCGTTAAGGGGGCAAGCAATCAGCCCCAGCATTTT.

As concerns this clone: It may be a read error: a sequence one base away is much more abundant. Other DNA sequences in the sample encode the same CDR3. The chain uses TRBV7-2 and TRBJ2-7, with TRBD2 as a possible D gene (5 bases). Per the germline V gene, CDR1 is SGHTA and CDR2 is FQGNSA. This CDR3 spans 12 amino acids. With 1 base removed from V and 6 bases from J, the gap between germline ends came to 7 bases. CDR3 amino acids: CASSLGRGEQYF. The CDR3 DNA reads TGTGCCAGCAGCTTAGGACGGGGCGAGCAGTACTTC.

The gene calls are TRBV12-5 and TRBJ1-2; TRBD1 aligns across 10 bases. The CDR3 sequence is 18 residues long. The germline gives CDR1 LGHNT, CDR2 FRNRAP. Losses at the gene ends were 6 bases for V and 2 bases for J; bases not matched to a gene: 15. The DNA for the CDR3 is TGTGCTAGTGGCGACGCCGGGACAGGGGCACGTGAAAACTATGGCTACACCTTC. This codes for CASGDAGTGARENYGYTF.

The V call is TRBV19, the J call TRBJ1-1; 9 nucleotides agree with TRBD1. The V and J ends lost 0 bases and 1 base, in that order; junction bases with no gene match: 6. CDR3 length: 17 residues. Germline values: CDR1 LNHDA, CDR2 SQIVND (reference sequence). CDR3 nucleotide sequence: TGTGCCAGTAGTATAGACTCCGGGACAGGGACGAACACTGAAGCTTTCTTT. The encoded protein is CASSIDSGTGTNTEAFF.

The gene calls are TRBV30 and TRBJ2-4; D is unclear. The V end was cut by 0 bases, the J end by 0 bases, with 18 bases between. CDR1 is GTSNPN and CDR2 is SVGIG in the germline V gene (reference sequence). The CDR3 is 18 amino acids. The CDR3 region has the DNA TGTGCCTGGAGTGTACTTTACGTGGGTAACCTAGCCAAAAACATTCAGTACTTC. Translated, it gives CAWSVLYVGNLAKNIQYF.

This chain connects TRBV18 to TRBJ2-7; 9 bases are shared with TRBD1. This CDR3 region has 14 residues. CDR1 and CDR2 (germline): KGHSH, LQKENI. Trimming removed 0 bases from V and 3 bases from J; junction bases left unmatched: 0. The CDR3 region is CASSPPGQGYEQYF. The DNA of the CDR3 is TGTGCCAGCTCACCACCGGGACAGGGCTACGAGCAGTACTTC. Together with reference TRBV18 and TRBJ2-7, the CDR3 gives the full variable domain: NAGVMQNPRHLVRRRGQEARLRCSPMKGHSHVYWYRQLPEEGLKFMVYLQKENIIDESGMPKERFSAEFPKEGPSILRIQQVVRGDSAAYFCASSPPGQGYEQYFGPGTRLTVT.

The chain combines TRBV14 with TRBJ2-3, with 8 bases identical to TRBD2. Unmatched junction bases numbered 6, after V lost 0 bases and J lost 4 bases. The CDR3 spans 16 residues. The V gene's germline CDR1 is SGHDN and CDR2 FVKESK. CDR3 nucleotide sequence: TGTGCCAGCAGCCAAGAGACGGGAGGGAGGGCAGATACGCAGTATTTT. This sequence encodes CASSQETGGRADTQYF.

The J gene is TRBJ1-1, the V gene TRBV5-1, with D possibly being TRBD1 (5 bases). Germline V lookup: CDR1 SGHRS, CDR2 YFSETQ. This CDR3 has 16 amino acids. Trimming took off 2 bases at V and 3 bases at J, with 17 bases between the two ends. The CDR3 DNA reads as TGCGCCAGCAGCTTACTCCCAGGGCTAATAGACACTGAAGCTTTCTTT. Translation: CASSLLPGLIDTEAFF.

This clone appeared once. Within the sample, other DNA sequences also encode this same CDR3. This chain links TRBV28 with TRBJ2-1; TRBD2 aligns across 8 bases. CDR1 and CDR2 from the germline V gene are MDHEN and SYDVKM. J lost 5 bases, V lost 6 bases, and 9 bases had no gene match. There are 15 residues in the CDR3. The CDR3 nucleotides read TGTGCCAGCAGCCTATTGACTAGCGCGAACAATGAGCAGTTCTTC. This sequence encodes CASSLLTSANNEQFF.

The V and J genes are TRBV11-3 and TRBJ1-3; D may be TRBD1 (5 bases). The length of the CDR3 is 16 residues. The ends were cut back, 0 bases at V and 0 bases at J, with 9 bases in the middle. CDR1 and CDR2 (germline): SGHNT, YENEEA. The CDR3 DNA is TGTGCCAGCAGCTTAGACGCAGGGTACTCTGGAAACACCATATATTTT. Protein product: CASSLDAGYSGNTIYF. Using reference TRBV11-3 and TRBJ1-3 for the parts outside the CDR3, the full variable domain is EAGVVQSPRYKIIEKKQPVAFWCNPISGHNTLYWYLQNLGQGPELLIRYENEEAVDDSQLPKDRFSAERLKGVDSTLKIQPAELGDSAVYLCASSLDAGYSGNTIYFGEGSWLTVV.

The DNA of the CDR3 is TGCGCCAGCAGCCAAGATGCCGGGCAGGGAGACGGCTACACCTTC. It encodes CASSQDAGQGDGYTF. The gene calls are TRBV4-1 and TRBJ1-2, with a weak D call TRBD1 (5 bases). Germline loops: CDR1 MGHRA, CDR2 YSYEKL. V lost 0 bases and J 8 bases, leaving 16 bases between the germline ends. The CDR3 contains 15 residues.

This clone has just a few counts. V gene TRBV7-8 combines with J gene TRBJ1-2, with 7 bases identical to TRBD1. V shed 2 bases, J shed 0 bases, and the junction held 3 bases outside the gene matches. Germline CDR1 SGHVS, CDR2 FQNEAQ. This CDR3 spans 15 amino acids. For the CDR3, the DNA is TGTGCCAGCAGCTTACGGGACAGCGCTAACTATGGCTACACCTTC. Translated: CASSLRDSANYGYTF.

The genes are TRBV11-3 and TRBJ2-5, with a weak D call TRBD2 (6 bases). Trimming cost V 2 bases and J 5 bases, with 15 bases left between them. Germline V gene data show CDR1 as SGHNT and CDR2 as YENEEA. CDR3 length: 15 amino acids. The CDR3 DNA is TGTGCCAGCAGCTTAAGCGGAGGGCTAAGGGAGACCCAGTACTTC. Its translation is CASSLSGGLRETQYF.

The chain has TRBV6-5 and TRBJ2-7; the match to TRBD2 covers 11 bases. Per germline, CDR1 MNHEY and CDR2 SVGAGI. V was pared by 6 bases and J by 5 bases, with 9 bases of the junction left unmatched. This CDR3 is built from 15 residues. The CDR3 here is CASSRPTSGKNEQYF. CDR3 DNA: TGTGCCAGCAGCCGACCGACTAGCGGGAAGAACGAGCAGTACTTC.

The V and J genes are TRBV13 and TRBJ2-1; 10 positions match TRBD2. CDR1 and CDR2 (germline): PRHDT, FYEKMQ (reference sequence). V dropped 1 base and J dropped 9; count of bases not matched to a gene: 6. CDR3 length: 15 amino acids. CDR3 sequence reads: CASSLAGLATSEQFF. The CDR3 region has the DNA TGTGCCAGCAGCTTAGCGGGACTAGCGACGAGTGAGCAGTTCTTC.

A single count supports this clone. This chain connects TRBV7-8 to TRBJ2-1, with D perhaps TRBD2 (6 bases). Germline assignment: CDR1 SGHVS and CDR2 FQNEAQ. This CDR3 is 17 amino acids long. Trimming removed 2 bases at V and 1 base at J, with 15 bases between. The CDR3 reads CASSLSGFAGSYNEQFF. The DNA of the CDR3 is TGTGCCAGCAGCTTAAGTGGGTTTGCGGGATCCTACAATGAGCAGTTCTTC. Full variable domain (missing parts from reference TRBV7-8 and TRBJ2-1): GAGVSQSPRYKVAKRGQDVALRCDPISGHVSLFWYQQALGQGPEFLTYFQNEAQLDKSGLPSDRFFAERPEGSVSTLKIQRTQQEDSAVYLCASSLSGFAGSYNEQFFGPGTRLTVL.

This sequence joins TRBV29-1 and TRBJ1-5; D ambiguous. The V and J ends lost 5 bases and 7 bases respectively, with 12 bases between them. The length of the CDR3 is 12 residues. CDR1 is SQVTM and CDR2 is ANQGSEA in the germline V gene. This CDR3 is CSVSYKGQPQHF. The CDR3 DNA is TGCAGCGTTTCGTACAAGGGACAGCCCCAGCATTTT.

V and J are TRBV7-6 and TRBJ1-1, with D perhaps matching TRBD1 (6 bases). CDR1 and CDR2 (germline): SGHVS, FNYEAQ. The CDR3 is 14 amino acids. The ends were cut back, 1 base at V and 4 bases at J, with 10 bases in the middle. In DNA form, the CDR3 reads TGTGCCAGCAGCTTAGGGGCCAGGGGCACTGAAGCTTTCTTT. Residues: CASSLGARGTEAFF.

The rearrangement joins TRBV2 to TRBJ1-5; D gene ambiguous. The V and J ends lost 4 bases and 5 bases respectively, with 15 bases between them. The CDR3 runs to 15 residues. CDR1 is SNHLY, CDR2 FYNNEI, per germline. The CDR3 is CASSGGKGPHQPQHF. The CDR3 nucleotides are TGTGCCAGCAGTGGGGGTAAAGGACCTCATCAGCCCCAGCATTTT.